One and the same sample provided the 26 T cell receptor beta chains below, sequenced in a study of blood T cell repertoires in COVID-19 (dated by TCRdb to about 2020). The method was the immunoSEQ multiplex PCR assay. TCRdb stores this immuneACCESS table with in-frame sequences only. Part of the clones is absent; in the studies checked, under half of the shortfall reflects unresolved V genes, and no reason is known for the rest. Present in this sample are around 260,000 clones, around 82% of which were seen just once. The top ten hold 0.87% of the sample. The sequencing sample was made of peripheral blood. Receptor source: a human donor with COVID-19, enrolled during active disease. The donor label of this sample is uncertain.

The V and J genes are TRBV11-2 and TRBJ1-2, with D tentatively TRBD1 (5 bases). This CDR3 has 13 residues. V was pared by 3 bases and J by 4 bases, with 9 bases between. CDR1 is SGHAT, CDR2 FQNNGV, per germline. The CDR3 sequence: CASSFDSLYGYTF. The CDR3 DNA reads TGTGCCAGCAGCTTCGACAGCCTCTATGGCTACACCTTC.

This clone was detected a few times. The DNA for the CDR3 is TGTGCCAGCAGCGTGTGGAGCGGGGGACCGACCCAGTACTTC. Amino acid sequence: CASSVWSGGPTQYF. The J gene is TRBJ2-5, the V gene TRBV7-9, with TRBD2 matching over 8 bases. Trimming at V came to 5 bases and at J to 7 bases, leaving 9 bases not matched to a gene. Germline CDR1 SEHNR, CDR2 FQNEAQ (reference sequence). CDR3 length equals 14 residues.

The chain carries TRBV5-6 and TRBJ2-7, with 8 bases identical to TRBD1. The ends lost 5 bases at V and 7 bases at J; junction bases unmatched: 5. Germline values: CDR1 SGHDT, CDR2 YYEEEE. This CDR3 spans 12 amino acids. Here the CDR3 reads CASSRTGREQYF. Here the CDR3 DNA reads TGTGCCAGCAGTAGGACAGGGAGAGAGCAGTACTTC.

This chain uses TRBV28 with TRBJ2-2, with D unresolved. V was cut by 6 bases and J by 5 bases, with 16 bases left in between. Germline CDR1 reads MDHEN; CDR2 reads SYDVKM. The CDR3 totals 15 residues. The chain's CDR3 is CASRYLDTGTGELFF. CDR3 DNA: TGTGCCAGCAGATATTTAGACACCGGAACCGGGGAGCTGTTTTTT.

The chain couples TRBV7-3 to TRBJ1-4, with TRBD1 matching over 7 bases. The CDR3 consists of 15 residues. Trimming at V came to 5 bases and at J to 3 bases, leaving 6 bases not matched to a gene. Germline-derived CDR1 and CDR2 are SGHTA and FQGTGA. The CDR3 reads CASSPTGVANEKLFF. As DNA, the CDR3 is TGTGCCAGCAGCCCAACAGGGGTTGCTAATGAAAAACTGTTTTTT.

This clone was counted only a few times. This chain connects TRBV7-9 to TRBJ2-3; tentative D call: TRBD2 (6 bases). Germline V gene sequence: CDR1 SEHNR, CDR2 FQNEAQ (reference sequence). Between the trimmed V and J ends, which lost 3 bases and 1 base, there was a span of 17 bases. This CDR3 is 17 amino acids long. CDR3 sequence reads: CASSFMRRDLRTDTQYF. In DNA, the CDR3 is TGTGCCAGCAGCTTCATGAGGCGGGACTTACGCACAGATACGCAGTATTTT.

This chain joins TRBV30 and TRBJ1-6; 11 bases match TRBD1. This CDR3 is 17 amino acids long. The V and J ends lost 2 bases and 8 bases, in that order; junction bases with no gene match: 11. Per the germline V gene, CDR1 is GTSNPN and CDR2 is SVGIG (reference sequence). The CDR3 DNA reads TGTGCCTGGAGTCGTTTTGGGATGGACAGGGGGCATTCACCCCTCCACTTT. Amino acid sequence: CAWSRFGMDRGHSPLHF.

CDR3 amino acids: CASSPGGAANTGELFF. The CDR3 DNA is TGTGCCAGCTCACCGGGGGGGGCCGCGAACACCGGGGAGCTGTTTTTT. The rearrangement links TRBV18 to TRBJ2-2, with D possibly being TRBD2 (7 bases). CDR1 and CDR2 (germline): KGHSH, LQKENI. The CDR3 runs to 16 residues. V was pared by 3 bases and J by 0 bases, with 11 bases between.

The chain carries TRBV11-2 and TRBJ2-1, with 8 bases that match TRBD2. CDR1 and CDR2 from the germline V gene are SGHAT and FQNNGV. Trimming at V came to 5 bases and at J to 8 bases, leaving 11 bases not matched to a gene. The CDR3 spans 15 residues. The CDR3 nucleotides read TGTGCCAGCAGCAAAGCACTAGCGGTGCGCGATGAGCAGTTCTTC. Its translation: CASSKALAVRDEQFF.

This rearrangement joins TRBV28 to TRBJ1-3; possible D gene TRBD1, 5 bases. The germline V gene encodes CDR1 MDHEN and CDR2 SYDVKM. V was pared by 2 bases and J by 4 bases, with 12 bases between. The CDR3 extends over 15 amino acids. This CDR3 is CASSLIRVVGNTIYF. The CDR3 DNA sequence: TGTGCCAGCAGTTTAATCAGGGTAGTAGGAAACACCATATATTTT.

The chain uses TRBV19 and TRBJ1-5, with TRBD1 matching 10 bases. The CDR3 runs to 16 residues. Germline V gene lookup returns CDR1 LNHDA and CDR2 SQIVND (reference sequence). The V and J ends lost 5 bases and 6 bases, in that order; junction bases with no gene match: 10. Written as DNA, the CDR3 is TGTGCCAGTAGTGGGTCTTGGGACAGGGGTGCTCAGCCCCAGCATTTT. Translation: CASSGSWDRGAQPQHF. Full variable domain (remainder filled in from reference TRBV19 and TRBJ1-5): DGGITQSPKYLFRKEGQNVTLSCEQNLNHDAMYWYRQDPGQGLRLIYYSQIVNDFQKGDIAEGYSVSREKKESFPLTVTSAQKNPTAFYLCASSGSWDRGAQPQHFGDGTRLSIL.

This clone appeared once. The V and J genes are TRBV5-5 and TRBJ2-3; D not resolved. V was clipped by 0 bases and J by 0 bases, with 5 bases between them. This CDR3 is 14 amino acids long. CDR1 and CDR2 (germline): SGHKS, YYEKEE (reference sequence). This chain's CDR3 is CASSLGLSTDTQYF. In DNA, the CDR3 is TGTGCCAGCAGCTTGGGACTCAGCACAGATACGCAGTATTTT.

The chain uses TRBV6-4 and TRBJ2-3, with 9 bases lining up with TRBD2. Looked up from germline, CDR1 is MRHNA and CDR2 is SNTAGT. Germline trimming cut 8 bases from V and 1 base from J; bases unmatched to any gene: 1. The CDR3 is made up of 13 amino acids. The CDR3 DNA follows: TGTGCCAGCCGCGGGGGGGGCACAGATACGCAGTATTTT. Protein product: CASRGGGTDTQYF.

V gene TRBV29-1 combines with J gene TRBJ1-2; 9 bases align to TRBD1. The germline V gene has CDR1 SQVTM and CDR2 ANQGSEA. Trimming cost V 3 bases and J 0 bases; bases outside gene matches: 2. The CDR3 runs to 14 residues. The CDR3 reads CSVDRTGANYGYTF. The CDR3 coding sequence is TGCAGCGTTGATCGGACAGGGGCTAACTATGGCTACACCTTC. Full variable domain (missing parts from reference TRBV29-1 and TRBJ1-2): SAVISQKPSRDICQRGTSLTIQCQVDSQVTMMFWYRQQPGQSLTLIATANQGSEATYESGFVIDKFPISRPNLTFSTLTVSNMSPEDSSIYLCSVDRTGANYGYTFGSGTRLTVV.

The rearrangement uses TRBV3-1 (or the pseudogene TRBV3-2) and TRBJ1-3; D is perhaps TRBD1 (6 bases). The V end was cut by 1 base, the J end by 9 bases, with 19 bases between. The CDR3 sequence is 16 residues long. Germline V gene lookup returns CDR1 LGHDT and CDR2 YNNKEL (reference sequence). The CDR3 coding sequence is TGTGCCAGCAGCCAAGGAACAGGGCCCGCCGGAGGCACCATATATTTT. It translates to CASSQGTGPAGGTIYF.

The chain carries TRBV30 and TRBJ1-1; the D is unclear. This CDR3 spans 15 amino acids. The V end lost 1 base, the J end lost 1 base, and 13 bases lay between the germline ends. Looked up from germline, CDR1 is GTSNPN and CDR2 is SVGIG (reference sequence). The CDR3 nucleotides read TGTGCCTGGAGTGCCCCCCCGGGTTGGAACACTGAAGCTTTCTTT. This codes for CAWSAPPGWNTEAFF.

The chain carries TRBV19 and TRBJ2-2; tentative D call: TRBD1 (5 bases). CDR1 is LNHDA, CDR2 SQIVND, per germline (reference sequence). The ends were cut back, 5 bases at V and 7 bases at J, with 14 bases in the middle. The CDR3 runs to 14 residues. CDR3 region: CASSLGRVGGELFF. In DNA form, the CDR3 reads TGTGCCAGTAGTCTAGGCAGGGTGGGCGGGGAGCTGTTTTTT.

The genes are TRBV30 and TRBJ1-1; D possibly corresponds to TRBD1 (6 bases). Trimming removed 2 bases at V and 5 bases at J, with 15 bases between. There are 14 residues in the CDR3. Germline loops: CDR1 GTSNPN, CDR2 SVGIG (reference sequence). This chain's CDR3 is CAWSYQSRGTEAFF. The CDR3, as DNA: TGTGCCTGGAGTTACCAGTCCAGGGGTACTGAAGCTTTCTTT.

The chain uses TRBV2 and TRBJ2-1; tentative D call: TRBD2 (6 bases). The CDR3 covers 14 residues. Trimming took off 8 bases at V and 9 bases at J, with 20 bases between the two ends. Germline CDR1 reads SNHLY; CDR2 reads FYNNEI. The CDR3 here is CASLVRDSQSEQFF. Written as DNA, the CDR3 is TGTGCCAGCCTAGTCCGGGACTCTCAGAGTGAGCAGTTCTTC.

The CDR3 region is CASSLLGTGEAFF. Written as DNA, the CDR3 is TGTGCCAGCAGCTTGTTAGGGACAGGGGAAGCTTTCTTT. The genes are TRBV5-4 and TRBJ1-1; TRBD1 aligns across 9 bases. V shed 1 base, J shed 8 bases, and the junction held 3 bases outside the gene matches. CDR3 size: 13 residues. CDR1 is SGHNT and CDR2 is YYREEE in the germline V gene (reference sequence).

The chain carries TRBV5-1 and TRBJ2-1, with D uncertain. With 0 bases removed from V and 10 bases from J, the gap between germline ends came to 11 bases. The CDR3 sequence is 13 residues long. The germline gives CDR1 SGHRS, CDR2 YFSETQ. The CDR3 DNA is TGCGCCAGCAGCTTGGAAAGTTTTAGAGAGCAGTTCTTC. It specifies CASSLESFREQFF.

This clone was observed a single time. The rearrangement uses TRBV5-8 and TRBJ2-3, with D uncertain. Per germline, CDR1 SGHTS and CDR2 YDEGEE. V gave up 1 base and J gave up 3 bases, with 6 bases separating them. The CDR3 length is 13 residues. The CDR3 nucleotides read TGTGCCAGCAGCTTGAGCGTAACAGATACGCAGTATTTT. This gives the protein CASSLSVTDTQYF.

In this sample, this clone turned up a few times. V and J are TRBV19 and TRBJ2-1; 11 bases align to TRBD2. From germline, CDR1 is LNHDA and CDR2 SQIVND (reference sequence). Germline trimming cut 3 bases from V and 10 bases from J; bases unmatched to any gene: 5. This CDR3 region has 14 residues. The CDR3 spells CASSMDSGRGEQFF. The CDR3 DNA is TGTGCCAGTAGTATGGATAGCGGGAGGGGGGAGCAGTTCTTC.

CDR3 region: CASRVDRGLETQYF. Here the CDR3 DNA reads TGTGCCAGCAGGGTGGACAGGGGGCTGGAGACCCAGTACTTC. The chain employs TRBV2 and TRBJ2-5, with TRBD1 matching 11 bases. The CDR3 spans 14 residues. Germline V gene data show CDR1 as SNHLY and CDR2 as FYNNEI. Germline trimming cut 6 bases from V and 5 bases from J; bases unmatched to any gene: 5.

V is TRBV20-1 and J is TRBJ1-1; D unresolved. The V gene's germline CDR1 is DFQATT and CDR2 SNEGSKA (reference sequence). Between the trimmed V and J ends, which lost 7 bases and 4 bases, there was a span of 10 bases. The length of the CDR3 is 11 residues. CDR3 nucleotide sequence: TGCAGTGGAAAACTAAGCACTGAAGCTTTCTTT. Translation gives CSGKLSTEAFF.

This chain uses TRBV19 with TRBJ2-7; TRBD1 agrees at 10 bases. The V gene end was trimmed by 6 bases and the J gene end by 7 bases; junction bases not matched to a gene: 9. Per germline, CDR1 LNHDA and CDR2 SQIVND (reference sequence). The CDR3 sequence is 14 residues long. CDR3 DNA sequence: TGTGCCAGTAGACCCGGGACAGGGGTTGGAGAGCAGTACTTC. Translation: CASRPGTGVGEQYF. Variable domain in full (rest from reference TRBV19 and TRBJ2-7): DGGITQSPKYLFRKEGQNVTLSCEQNLNHDAMYWYRQDPGQGLRLIYYSQIVNDFQKGDIAEGYSVSREKKESFPLTVTSAQKNPTAFYLCASRPGTGVGEQYFGPGTRLTVT.